Listed below are T cell receptor beta chains from one sample, sequenced in a study of shared clonotypes between healthy human individuals. TCRdb's copy holds only in-frame clones and misses some; the assay was immunoSEQ multiplex PCR. The table includes about 2 million clones, over 85% detected once. Sample: naive CD8+ T cells sorted from blood. The receptors derive from a young man in good health. Each CDR3 is given with its conserved first and last residue. The order of the fields is clone size, D gene, CDR3 length, J gene, V gene, CDR3 protein, CDR3 DNA. A D gene is named only where the DNA matches it firmly. Clone size is not always given. Where it is, it says once, few, many or a class for expanded clones.

-,-,14,TRBJ1-2,TRBV30,CAWSIEGKNYGYTF,TGTGCCTGGAGTATCGAGGGGAAGAACTATGGCTACACCTTC
-,-,14,TRBJ2-7,TRBV7-9,CASSLLGGDHEQYF,TGTGCCAGCAGCCTTCTCGGCGGGGACCACGAGCAGTACTTC
-,TRBD2,16,TRBJ2-2,TRBV6-1,CASMEAGGHATGELFF,TGTGCCAGCATGGAAGCGGGGGGGCACGCCACCGGGGAGCTGTTTTTT
-,-,12,TRBJ2-7,TRBV5-8,CASSLNGYEQYF,TGTGCCAGCAGCTTAAACGGCTACGAGCAGTACTTC
-,-,16,TRBJ2-7,TRBV5-6,CASSLAVGASSYEQYF,TGTGCCAGCAGCTTGGCTGTGGGGGCGAGCTCCTACGAGCAGTACTTC
-,TRBD2,17,TRBJ2-3,TRBV9,CASSDGTSGGWTDTQYF,TGTGCCAGCAGCGACGGGACTAGCGGGGGGTGGACAGATACGCAGTATTTT
-,TRBD1,13,TRBJ2-7,TRBV6-5,CASSYSTGDEQYF,TGTGCCAGCAGTTATTCGACAGGGGACGAGCAGTACTTC
few,-,11,TRBJ1-1,TRBV6-5,CASLMGTEAFF,TGTGCCAGCCTCATGGGGACTGAAGCTTTCTTT
-,-,13,TRBJ2-2,TRBV10-1,CASSGTYTGELFF,TGCGCCAGCTCTGGAACCTACACCGGGGAGCTGTTTTTT
-,TRBD1,14,TRBJ2-7,TRBV5-8,CASHSRTGDYEQYF,TGTGCCAGCCATTCCCGGACAGGGGATTACGAGCAGTACTTC
-,-,14,TRBJ2-1,TRBV7-6,CASSPGSGMFEQFF,TGTGCCAGCAGCCCAGGGTCCGGAATGTTCGAGCAGTTCTTC
-,TRBD1,18,TRBJ2-3,TRBV2,CASSDSPAGTGVTDTQYF,TGTGCCAGCAGTGATAGTCCTGCGGGGACAGGGGTGACAGATACGCAGTATTTT
-,-,15,TRBJ2-1,TRBV21-1,CASSETLGSYNEQFF,TGTGCCAGCAGCGAAACATTGGGCTCCTACAATGAGCAGTTCTTC
-,TRBD2,13,TRBJ2-7,TRBV2,CARKTSGNYEQYF,TGTGCCAGGAAGACTAGCGGGAACTACGAGCAGTACTTC
few,-,13,TRBJ1-2,TRBV4-1,CASSQEAHHGYTF,TGCGCCAGCAGCCAAGAGGCCCATCATGGCTACACCTTC
-,TRBD1,15,TRBJ1-2,TRBV29-1,CSSRTGQGENYGYTF,TGCAGCTCCAGAACAGGACAGGGTGAGAACTATGGCTACACCTTC